This TCR beta chain was obtained from a study of T cell responses to AZD1222 COVID-19 vaccine. CDR1 and CDR2 (germline): SGHNT, YYREEE (reference sequence). This CDR3 is built from 16 residues. J lost 9 bases, V lost 0 bases, and 9 bases had no gene match. Study-wide findings and caveats: Just six AZD1222 recipients were seropositive at baseline. The donors showed a predominance of white British ancestry and of females, with possible underestimation of clonal diversity. There were vaccine-associated CD4 TCRs across spike, dominant at 160-218 and 743-854. Per reports, nearly half of all spike-specific TCRs target regions that are unmutated in variants.

Only in-frame clones appear in the TCRdb table, and some are missing; sequencing was by immunoSEQ multiplex PCR. The repertoire has about 130,000 clones, about 82% of them found once; the top ten carry 9% to 15%. This clone was counted only a few times. The antigen remains undetermined. This chain joins TRBV5-4 and TRBJ1-6; the match to TRBD1 covers 7 bases. The sample in question was peripheral blood, obtained on day 0 of AZD1222 vaccination. The source of this sequence is an adult in good health. CDR3: CASSLGNRGGGSPLHF. The CDR3 DNA reads TGTGCCAGCAGCTTGGGAAACAGGGGAGGGGGTTCACCCCTCCACTTT. Using reference TRBV5-4 and TRBJ1-6 for the parts outside the CDR3, the full variable domain is ETGVTQSPTHLIKTRGQQVTLRCSSQSGHNTVSWYQQALGQGPQFIFQYYREEENGRGNFPPRFSGLQFPNYSSELNVNALELDDSALYLCASSLGNRGGGSPLHFGNGTRLTVT.